Following are 25 T cell receptor beta chains from one sample sequenced in a study of cytomegalovirus exposure and HLA in healthy donors. The PCR ran on 60 Vbeta and 13 Jbeta primers. Sequencing used immunoSEQ multiplex PCR; TCRdb keeps in-frame clones, though not all of them. This table holds 55,000 to 85,000 clones, about 78% found once. Sequenced input: PBMCs. The receptor source for this set is a woman aged 40 to 55 in good health and CMV-seropositive.

The chain links TRBV5-1 to TRBJ2-1, with 8 positions matching TRBD1. The CDR3 has 15 amino acids. The J segment lost 8 bases and the V segment lost 0 bases, leaving 7 bases of the junction unmatched. Per the germline V gene, CDR1 is SGHRS and CDR2 is YFSETQ. This CDR3 reads CASSLVAGGMDEQFF. In DNA, the CDR3 is TGCGCCAGCAGCTTGGTTGCAGGGGGCATGGATGAGCAGTTCTTC.

Points on this clone: The CDR3 ends on some other residue instead of the conserved phenylalanine or tryptophan, so this is likely a read error. No DNA is shown, since the ends of the CDR3 on it are uncertain; the CDR3 is the one TCRdb lists. J is TRBJ2-7 and V is TRBV21-1; the table gives TRBD1 as D, unverified against the DNA. TRBV21-1 is annotated as a pseudogene. The CDR3 has 10 amino acids, counting both end residues. The CDR3 loop reads CASSRPPDTI.

The gene calls are TRBV2 and TRBJ2-7; tentative D call: TRBD2 (6 bases). Trimming stripped 7 bases from V and 5 bases from J, with 18 bases between. This CDR3 comprises 14 residues. The germline CDR1 and CDR2 sequences are SNHLY and FYNNEI. CDR3 nucleotides: TGTGCCAGCATGGGGACTTTTCCTTCCCACGAGCAGTACTTC. This sequence encodes CASMGTFPSHEQYF.

This clone was found a few times. This chain uses TRBV6-1 with TRBJ2-3, with 10 bases lining up with TRBD2. The CDR3 is made up of 16 amino acids. The V segment lost 3 bases and the J segment 2 bases; nucleotides outside the gene matches: 5. Germline assignment: CDR1 MNHNS and CDR2 SASEGT. The DNA for the CDR3 is TGTGCCAGCAGTGATGGGCTAGCGGGGGCCACAGATACGCAGTATTTT. This translates into CASSDGLAGATDTQYF.

The genes are TRBV2 and TRBJ2-7; 10 bases map to TRBD2. The ends lost 6 bases at V and 7 bases at J; junction bases unmatched: 6. The CDR3 totals 13 residues. CDR1 and CDR2 from the germline V gene are SNHLY and FYNNEI. Here the CDR3 reads CASRSGLANEQYF. The CDR3 DNA follows: TGTGCCAGCAGGTCGGGACTAGCGAATGAGCAGTACTTC.

The rearrangement links TRBV11-2 to TRBJ2-7; D is ambiguous. The germline V and J ends were trimmed by 5 bases and 6 bases, with 11 bases remaining between them. CDR3 length equals 12 residues. CDR1 SGHAT and CDR2 FQNNGV come from the germline V gene. CDR3: CASSEANGEQYF. CDR3 in DNA: TGTGCCAGCAGCGAAGCTAATGGCGAGCAGTACTTC.

This clone occurred a few times. This chain links TRBV10-2 with TRBJ2-1; a weak D match, TRBD1 (6 bases). Germline assignment: CDR1 WSHSY and CDR2 SAAADI. The CDR3 extends over 17 amino acids. Trimming took 3 bases from V and 4 from J, leaving 19 bases between them. The CDR3 nucleotides read TGCGCCAGCAGTGATCTTAGCCGTGACAGGAGTTACAATGAGCAGTTCTTC. Translating it yields CASSDLSRDRSYNEQFF.

The chain couples TRBV5-1 to TRBJ1-5, with D tentatively TRBD1 (5 bases). The V end lost 0 bases, the J end lost 3 bases, and 10 bases lay between the germline ends. The CDR3 is 15 amino acids. CDR1 SGHRS and CDR2 YFSETQ come from the germline V gene. CDR3 residues: CASSLDGAINQPQHF. DNA of the CDR3: TGCGCCAGCAGCTTGGATGGGGCAATCAATCAGCCCCAGCATTTT.

V gene TRBV27 combines with J gene TRBJ2-1, with 12 bases matching TRBD2. Per the germline V gene, CDR1 is MNHEY and CDR2 is SMNVEV (reference sequence). The V and J ends lost 1 base and 7 bases, in that order; junction bases with no gene match: 11. CDR3 length: 18 residues. The CDR3 spells CASSLFLAGGVQLNEQFF. The CDR3 coding sequence is TGTGCCAGCAGTTTATTCCTAGCGGGGGGGGTTCAGTTGAATGAGCAGTTCTTC.

This clone was seen only a few times. The V and J genes are TRBV7-9 and TRBJ1-1, with a possible D match to TRBD1 (5 bases). Trimming cost V 5 bases and J 2 bases, with 12 bases left between them. Looked up from germline, CDR1 is SEHNR and CDR2 is FQNEAQ (reference sequence). The length of the CDR3 is 14 residues. CDR3 loop: CASSHNTGNTEAFF. The CDR3 nucleotides read TGTGCCAGCAGCCACAACACAGGAAACACTGAAGCTTTCTTT.

The rearrangement uses TRBV10-1 and TRBJ2-1; D might be TRBD2 (5 bases). V was trimmed by 4 bases and J by 8 bases, leaving 12 bases between them. The V gene's germline CDR1 is WNHNN and CDR2 SYGVQD (reference sequence). The CDR3 length is 13 residues. CDR3 protein: CASSVRGWDEQFF. CDR3 DNA sequence: TGCGCCAGCAGTGTCCGGGGATGGGATGAGCAGTTCTTC.

A few counts support this clone. The V call is TRBV10-3, the J call TRBJ1-5, with 7 bases aligning to TRBD1. V lost 8 bases, J lost 4 bases, and 2 bases stayed unmatched. Germline V gene lookup returns CDR1 ENHRY and CDR2 SYGVKD. The CDR3 runs to 12 residues. The CDR3 region is CAIGDSNQPQHF. Written as DNA, the CDR3 is TGTGCCATCGGGGACAGTAATCAGCCCCAGCATTTT.

This clone came up a few times. The rearrangement uses TRBV9 and TRBJ2-1, with D hard to call. Germline assignment: CDR1 SGDLS and CDR2 YYNGEE. The V end was cut by 1 base, the J end by 0 bases, with 5 bases between. The CDR3 contains 14 residues. The CDR3 DNA reads as TGTGCCAGCAGCGTAACGAGCTCCTACAATGAGCAGTTCTTC. Its protein is CASSVTSSYNEQFF.

V and J are TRBV15 and TRBJ1-5; 8 nucleotides match TRBD1. J was trimmed by 0 bases and V by 5 bases; bases with no gene match: 15. Germline-derived CDR1 and CDR2 are LNHNV and YYDKDF (reference sequence). This CDR3 region has 19 residues. Here the CDR3 DNA reads TGTGCCACCAGCCCCCGATGGGGACAGGCCCTCTATAGCAATCAGCCCCAGCATTTT. Amino acid sequence: CATSPRWGQALYSNQPQHF.

This chain uses TRBV7-9 with TRBJ1-1; TRBD1 matches at 8 bases. The CDR3 has 14 amino acids. Trimming removed 5 bases from V and 3 bases from J; junction bases left unmatched: 5. Per the germline V gene, CDR1 is SEHNR and CDR2 is FQNEAQ (reference sequence). CDR3 region: CASSHGQGDTEAFF. The CDR3 DNA reads TGTGCCAGCAGCCACGGACAGGGTGACACTGAAGCTTTCTTT.

This rearrangement joins TRBV7-2 to TRBJ2-7; the D is unclear. The V and J ends lost 1 base and 5 bases respectively, with 9 bases between them. The CDR3 loop spans 13 amino acids. Germline V lookup: CDR1 SGHTA, CDR2 FQGNSA. This CDR3 is CASSLVFTDEQYF. In DNA form, the CDR3 reads TGTGCCAGCAGCTTAGTGTTCACAGACGAGCAGTACTTC.

This clone was counted between two and nine times. CDR3 region: CATGVSSYEQYF. The CDR3 DNA is TGTGCCACAGGGGTTAGCTCCTACGAGCAGTACTTC. J is TRBJ2-7 and V is TRBV7-8, with a tentative D call TRBD1 (6 bases). Trimming pared 10 bases from V and 0 bases from J, leaving 10 bases between. Per germline, CDR1 SGHVS and CDR2 FQNEAQ. The CDR3 has 12 residues. The full variable domain, in which reference TRBV7-8 and TRBJ2-7 provide the parts outside the CDR3, is GAGVSQSPRYKVAKRGQDVALRCDPISGHVSLFWYQQALGQGPEFLTYFQNEAQLDKSGLPSDRFFAERPEGSVSTLKIQRTQQEDSAVYLCATGVSSYEQYFGPGTRLTVT.

The chain links TRBV30 to TRBJ1-6, with D hard to call. Germline V gives CDR1 GTSNPN, CDR2 SVGIG (reference sequence). Trimming removed 1 base from V and 8 bases from J, with 12 bases in between. There are 14 residues in the CDR3. CDR3 nucleotide sequence: TGTGCCTGGAGTGGGCCCCTCCTGGATTCACCCCTCCACTTT. Translating it yields CAWSGPLLDSPLHF.

This rearrangement joins TRBV19 to TRBJ2-5; 10 positions match TRBD2. Germline trimming cut 6 bases from V and 3 bases from J; bases unmatched to any gene: 10. This CDR3 comprises 16 residues. Per germline, CDR1 LNHDA and CDR2 SQIVND (reference sequence). The CDR3 DNA follows: TGTGCCAGTAGCCCTAGCGGGGGATCACCCAAAGAGACCCAGTACTTC. Its protein product is CASSPSGGSPKETQYF.

The chain has TRBV6-1 and TRBJ2-7; 7 bases fit TRBD1. From germline, CDR1 is MNHNS and CDR2 SASEGT. The CDR3 has 14 amino acids. With V trimmed by 1 base and J by 2 bases, 2 bases remained unmatched. CDR3 coding DNA: TGTGCCAGCAGTGAAGGACAGGGAGCCTACGAGCAGTACTTC. It codes for CASSEGQGAYEQYF.

CDR3 nucleotide sequence: TGTGCCAGCAGCTTAGTGGCTAGCGTGGGGTCTATTCAGTACTTC. This gives the protein CASSLVASVGSIQYF. This sequence joins TRBV11-3 and TRBJ2-4, with D possibly matching TRBD2 (6 bases). The CDR3 totals 15 residues. Germline V CDR1 and CDR2: SGHNT, YENEEA. V dropped 1 base and J dropped 10 bases, with 17 bases sitting between them.

The chain uses TRBV19 and TRBJ1-1; D perhaps matches TRBD1 (5 bases). Germline values: CDR1 LNHDA, CDR2 SQIVND (reference sequence). CDR3 length: 14 amino acids. Trimming took 2 bases from V and 7 from J, leaving 14 bases between them. This CDR3 is CASSIIQESGEAFF. DNA for the CDR3: TGTGCCAGTAGTATAATACAGGAGAGTGGTGAAGCTTTCTTT.

This rearrangement joins TRBV2 to TRBJ1-3, with D maybe TRBD1 (6 bases). V dropped 6 bases and J dropped 0 bases, with 12 bases sitting between them. The CDR3 has 15 residues. CDR1 and CDR2 (germline): SNHLY, FYNNEI. The CDR3 sequence: CASRRQVTSGNTIYF. The CDR3 DNA sequence: TGTGCCAGCAGAAGACAGGTTACCTCTGGAAACACCATATATTTT.

The chain joins TRBV14 to TRBJ2-7; D perhaps matches TRBD2 (5 bases). Germline CDR1 and CDR2: SGHDN and FVKESK. The V end lost 8 bases, the J end lost 3 bases, and 8 bases lay between the germline ends. This CDR3 spans 11 amino acids. The CDR3 region is CASGEYYEQYF. CDR3 bases: TGTGCCAGCGGGGAGTACTACGAGCAGTACTTC.

The J gene is TRBJ2-3, the V gene TRBV5-8; TRBD2 is a possible D gene (6 bases). CDR3 length: 17 residues. V gave up 0 bases and J gave up 5 bases, with 19 bases separating them. Looked up from germline, CDR1 is SGHTS and CDR2 is YDEGEE. CDR3 protein: CASSLVTGTHVGDTQYF. As DNA, the CDR3 is TGTGCCAGCAGCTTGGTTACCGGGACTCACGTTGGAGATACGCAGTATTTT.